These 31 T cell receptor beta chains were sequenced from one sample in a study of cytomegalovirus exposure and HLA in healthy donors. In the PCR, 60 Vbeta and 13 Jbeta primers were used. TCRdb's table, derived via immunoSEQ multiplex PCR, lists solely in-frame clones and lacks some. Among some 150,000 clones listed, 77% were seen once. The sample taken for sequencing was PBMCs. These receptor sequences come from a male donor in good health and CMV-seronegative.

The chain carries TRBV30 and TRBJ2-5, with D possibly TRBD1 on 6 matching bases. Looked up from germline, CDR1 is GTSNPN and CDR2 is SVGIG (reference sequence). Trimming pared 0 bases from V and 2 bases from J, leaving 13 bases between. The CDR3 sequence is 15 residues long. CDR3 DNA sequence: TGTGCCTGGAGTGTACAGGGACCTAAACAAGAGACCCAGTACTTC. Translated: CAWSVQGPKQETQYF.

This chain links TRBV28 with TRBJ1-6, with 7 bases matching TRBD1. V gave up 3 bases and J gave up 9 bases; unmatched junction bases: 11. Germline CDR1 is MDHEN and CDR2 is SYDVKM. The CDR3 has 16 residues. This CDR3 is CASSFPSGTVGSPLHF. DNA for the CDR3: TGTGCCAGCAGTTTCCCGTCCGGGACAGTAGGTTCACCCCTCCACTTT.

This clone was observed once. This sequence joins TRBV28 and TRBJ1-2; 10 positions agree with TRBD1. This CDR3 comprises 13 residues. V shed 10 bases, J shed 6 bases, and the junction held 8 bases outside the gene matches. CDR1 is MDHEN and CDR2 is SYDVKM in the germline V gene. The CDR3 region has the DNA TGTGCCACCCCAACGGGACAGGGGCATGGCTACACCTTC. Protein product: CATPTGQGHGYTF.

V is TRBV4-1 and J is TRBJ1-2; the D gene is possibly TRBD1 (6 bases). This CDR3 is built from 17 residues. CDR1 MGHRA and CDR2 YSYEKL come from the germline V gene. Between the trimmed V and J ends, which lost 1 base and 0 bases, there was a span of 15 bases. The CDR3 protein is CASSQGGGRGANYGYTF. The CDR3 bases are TGCGCCAGCAGCCAAGGAGGGGGGAGGGGCGCTAACTATGGCTACACCTTC.

This clone was detected once. The J gene is TRBJ2-6, the V gene TRBV9; 9 bases are shared with TRBD1. V was pared by 0 bases and J by 0 bases, with 10 bases of the junction left unmatched. This CDR3 is built from 20 residues. The V gene's germline CDR1 is SGDLS and CDR2 YYNGEE. Here the CDR3 DNA reads TGTGCCAGCAGCGTAGCTACAGGGGGCACCTTTAGCTCTGGGGCCAACGTCCTGACTTTC. Its protein product is CASSVATGGTFSSGANVLTF.

The chain joins TRBV7-9 to TRBJ2-3; 14 bases fit TRBD2. Germline CDR1 and CDR2: SEHNR and FQNEAQ (reference sequence). Trimming at V came to 5 bases and at J to 6 bases, leaving 10 bases not matched to a gene. This CDR3 region has 17 residues. In DNA, the CDR3 is TGTGCCAGCAGCGAGGCGGGACTAGCGGGAGTAGTTGATACGCAGTATTTT. Its translation: CASSEAGLAGVVDTQYF.

The V call is TRBV5-1, the J call TRBJ2-7; 10 bases are a match to TRBD2. From germline, CDR1 is SGHRS and CDR2 YFSETQ. After removal of 0 bases from V and 2 bases from J, the junction contained 8 bases not matched to a gene. The length of the CDR3 is 17 residues. CDR3 sequence: CASSLALAGANAYEQYF. CDR3 DNA sequence: TGCGCCAGCAGCTTGGCCCTAGCGGGGGCTAACGCCTACGAGCAGTACTTC.

This chain joins TRBV15 and TRBJ1-2, with 10 bases aligning to TRBD1. CDR3 length: 14 amino acids. The junction had 2 bases not matched to a gene; V was cut back by 1 base and J by 6 bases. Germline-derived CDR1 and CDR2 are LNHNV and YYDKDF (reference sequence). The CDR3 sequence: CATSRGQGADGYTF. The CDR3 DNA reads TGTGCCACCAGCAGAGGACAGGGGGCCGATGGCTACACCTTC.

This clone was detected a few times. The V call is TRBV2, the J call TRBJ2-7; D remains ambiguous. This CDR3 is built from 14 residues. Trimming took off 6 bases at V and 0 bases at J, with 12 bases between the two ends. Germline CDR1 and CDR2: SNHLY and FYNNEI. The CDR3 DNA is TGTGCCAGCAGGCCGAATTGGAGCTCCTACGAGCAGTACTTC. As protein: CASRPNWSSYEQYF.

V is TRBV6-6 and J is TRBJ2-3, with D possibly TRBD2 on 5 matching bases. This CDR3 is built from 16 residues. Germline loops: CDR1 MNHNY, CDR2 SVGAGI (reference sequence). Between the trimmed V and J ends, which lost 6 bases and 0 bases, there was a span of 16 bases. CDR3 bases: TGTGCCAGCAGGCAAGGACTCTGGCCCAGCACAGATACGCAGTATTTT. Its protein is CASRQGLWPSTDTQYF.

This chain joins TRBV11-3 and TRBJ1-1; maybe TRBD1 (5 bases). This CDR3 region has 13 residues. The germline V gene has CDR1 SGHNT and CDR2 YENEEA. Trimming took off 5 bases at V and 5 bases at J, with 12 bases between the two ends. The CDR3 DNA follows: TGTGCCAGCAGCAGGGGCTGGGAAACTGAAGCTTTCTTT. Protein sequence: CASSRGWETEAFF.

This chain joins TRBV13 and TRBJ2-7; 7 bases are a match to TRBD1. The CDR3 extends over 14 amino acids. Germline V gives CDR1 PRHDT, CDR2 FYEKMQ (reference sequence). Trimming cost V 6 bases and J 2 bases; bases outside gene matches: 7. The CDR3 loop reads CASSRQGTTYEQYF. CDR3 nucleotides: TGTGCCAGCAGTCGACAGGGAACGACCTACGAGCAGTACTTC. The complete variable domain, with remaining parts taken from reference TRBV13 and TRBJ2-7, reads AAGVIQSPRHLIKEKRETATLKCYPIPRHDTVYWYQQGPGQDPQFLISFYEKMQSDKGSIPDRFSAQQFSDYHSELNMSSLELGDSALYFCASSRQGTTYEQYFGPGTRLTVT.

The chain uses TRBV5-4 and TRBJ2-3, with D hard to call. The germline gives CDR1 SGHNT, CDR2 YYREEE (reference sequence). The germline V and J ends were trimmed by 2 bases and 2 bases, with 6 bases remaining between them. CDR3 length equals 13 residues. CDR3 protein: CASSFEVTDTQYF. The CDR3 DNA reads TGTGCCAGCAGCTTCGAGGTCACAGATACGCAGTATTTT.

The chain has TRBV7-9 and TRBJ1-3; no reliable D call. Trimming shortened V by 1 base and J by 2 bases, and 12 bases separated the two germline ends. This CDR3 has 16 amino acids. Germline V gene lookup returns CDR1 SEHNR and CDR2 FQNEAQ (reference sequence). The CDR3 is CASSLDQSLAGNTIYF. CDR3 bases: TGTGCCAGCAGCTTAGACCAGTCCTTGGCTGGAAACACCATATATTTT.

For this clone: Different DNA sequences within this sample yield the same CDR3. The V and J genes are TRBV7-2 and TRBJ1-2, with unresolved D. V lost 1 base to trimming and J lost 4 bases, with 7 bases between them. CDR3 size: 13 residues. CDR1 and CDR2 (germline): SGHTA, FQGNSA. For the CDR3, the DNA is TGTGCCAGCAGCTTAGGCGGGGTCTATGGCTACACCTTC. It translates to CASSLGGVYGYTF.

This clone was observed a handful of times. V and J are TRBV27 and TRBJ2-3; 9 bases are shared with TRBD1. J lost 3 bases, V lost 4 bases, and 5 bases had no gene match. This CDR3 has 15 residues. Per the germline V gene, CDR1 is MNHEY and CDR2 is SMNVEV (reference sequence). In nucleotides, the CDR3 is TGTGCCAGCAGTTCCCCGGGACAGGGAACAGATACGCAGTATTTT. Translating it yields CASSSPGQGTDTQYF.

This rearrangement joins TRBV27 to TRBJ2-1; 11 positions agree with TRBD1. CDR3 size: 21 residues. Germline V lookup: CDR1 MNHEY, CDR2 SMNVEV (reference sequence). V shed 1 base and J 5 bases; nucleotides not matched to a gene: 19. In DNA form, the CDR3 reads TGTGCCAGCAGTTTATTTTCTCTGGACAGGGGGCTAACCAATACCAACAATGAGCAGTTCTTC. Translated: CASSLFSLDRGLTNTNNEQFF.

J is TRBJ1-1 and V is TRBV5-4, with no clear D. The CDR3 is made up of 11 amino acids. Germline V gene data show CDR1 as SGHNT and CDR2 as YYREEE (reference sequence). With 5 bases removed from V and 7 bases from J, the gap between germline ends came to 9 bases. CDR3 sequence reads: CASRGASEAFF. The CDR3 nucleotides are TGTGCCAGCAGGGGCGCGAGTGAAGCTTTCTTT.

This chain joins TRBV5-6 and TRBJ2-1, with D hard to call. Per the germline V gene, CDR1 is SGHDT and CDR2 is YYEEEE. Trimming cost V 6 bases and J 7 bases, with 20 bases left between them. This CDR3 has 15 amino acids. The DNA for the CDR3 is TGTGCCAGCAATTTCGGAGTTTTGGGTGGGAATGAGCAGTTCTTC. Translating gives CASNFGVLGGNEQFF.

The chain joins TRBV11-2 to TRBJ1-3; 7 nucleotides match TRBD1. Germline V lookup: CDR1 SGHAT, CDR2 FQNNGV. The V gene end was trimmed by 7 bases and the J gene end by 2 bases; junction bases not matched to a gene: 14. The CDR3 length is 17 residues. This chain's CDR3 is CASTRGRLGQTGNTIYF. In DNA form, the CDR3 reads TGTGCCAGCACCCGAGGTAGACTGGGACAGACTGGAAACACCATATATTTT.

The chain is built from TRBV7-9 and TRBJ2-3; D might be TRBD2 (5 bases). This CDR3 comprises 13 residues. Germline V gives CDR1 SEHNR, CDR2 FQNEAQ (reference sequence). Trimming stripped 5 bases from V and 3 bases from J, with 9 bases between. CDR3 sequence: CASSPRRTDTQYF. In DNA form, the CDR3 reads TGTGCCAGCAGCCCACGGAGGACAGATACGCAGTATTTT.

This clone was seen only a few times. The V gene is TRBV7-3, the J gene TRBJ2-5; 7 nucleotides line up with TRBD1. Germline V lookup: CDR1 SGHTA, CDR2 FQGTGA. Trimming cost V 2 bases and J 1 base; bases outside gene matches: 7. The CDR3 runs to 16 residues. The CDR3 sequence: CASSLSVGGGQETQYF. In DNA, the CDR3 is TGTGCCAGCAGCTTATCCGTAGGGGGCGGCCAAGAGACCCAGTACTTC.

The CDR3 region has the DNA TGTGCCAGCAGCCCGACTAGCGGGGGGCAGGGGACCCAGTACTTC. Encoded protein: CASSPTSGGQGTQYF. The rearrangement joins TRBV6-5 to TRBJ2-5, with 13 bases lining up with TRBD2. The length of the CDR3 is 15 residues. J lost 7 bases, V lost 6 bases, and 8 bases had no gene match. Germline CDR1 is MNHEY and CDR2 is SVGAGI.

The chain employs TRBV5-1 and TRBJ2-1; D may be TRBD2 (7 bases). The CDR3 has 16 residues. Germline assignment: CDR1 SGHRS and CDR2 YFSETQ. Trimming stripped 9 bases from V and 2 bases from J, with 21 bases between. In DNA form, the CDR3 reads TGCGCCACCCGCGAGGGGGGGGGAAATACCTACAATGAGCAGTTCTTC. The encoded protein is CATREGGGNTYNEQFF.

The genes are TRBV25-1 and TRBJ2-3, with D possibly matching TRBD2 (5 bases). Between the trimmed V and J ends, which lost 3 bases and 3 bases, there was a span of 13 bases. Germline loops: CDR1 MGHDK, CDR2 SYGVNS. The CDR3 contains 15 residues. CDR3 in DNA: TGTGCCAGCAGTGATCCGGGAAGGAGGACAGATACGCAGTATTTT. The encoded protein is CASSDPGRRTDTQYF.

The chain recombines TRBV25-1 with TRBJ2-5; D gene uncertain. The CDR3 is 13 amino acids. In germline, CDR1 is MGHDK, CDR2 SYGVNS. V lost 4 bases, J lost 1 base, and 7 bases lay in between. CDR3 amino acids: CASSGWSQETQYF. Written as DNA, the CDR3 is TGTGCCAGCAGTGGTTGGAGCCAAGAGACCCAGTACTTC.

On this clone itself: Its ends do not fully match the called genes, so a read error is possible. The rearrangement joins TRBV10-1 to TRBJ2-1; 9 bases are a match to TRBD2. The CDR3 runs 12 residues. CDR1 and CDR2 from the germline V gene are WNHNN and SYGVQD (reference sequence). This CDR3 reads CASSETGTSLIF. The CDR3 DNA is TGCGCCAGCAGCGAAACCGGGACTAGCTTAATCTTC.

V usage is TRBV9 and J usage is TRBJ2-7, with 11 bases fitting TRBD1. CDR3 length: 14 residues. Germline V gene data show CDR1 as SGDLS and CDR2 as YYNGEE. J was trimmed by 6 bases and V by 0 bases; bases with no gene match: 2. The CDR3 sequence: CASSVGTGGGEQYF. The CDR3 DNA is TGTGCCAGCAGCGTAGGGACAGGGGGCGGCGAGCAGTACTTC.

The V and J genes are TRBV5-1 and TRBJ2-1; 14 bases match TRBD2. The CDR3 runs 16 residues. V trimming: 4 bases; J trimming: 6 bases; junction bases outside the gene matches: 6. Germline CDR1 is SGHRS and CDR2 is YFSETQ. CDR3 bases: TGCGCCAGCAGCGATACGGGACTAGCGGGAGTCAATGAGCAGTTCTTC. It translates to CASSDTGLAGVNEQFF.

CDR3 DNA sequence: TGCGCCAGCAGCCAAGAGTCCTCGGGAGCCTACAATGAGCAGTTCTTC. Encoded protein: CASSQESSGAYNEQFF. The rearrangement joins TRBV4-1 to TRBJ2-1, with D possibly TRBD2 on 6 matching bases. Germline V lookup: CDR1 MGHRA, CDR2 YSYEKL. The CDR3 is made up of 16 amino acids. V dropped 0 bases and J dropped 2 bases, with 11 bases sitting between them.

This clone was recorded once. This specimen includes other DNA sequences encoding the same CDR3. CDR3 sequence (DNA): TGTGCCAGCAGCCAGGAACAGCCAACAACTAATGAAAAACTGTTTTTT. Amino acids: CASSQEQPTTNEKLFF. The rearrangement joins TRBV4-2 to TRBJ1-4; D not resolved. V lost 3 bases, J lost 0 bases, and 11 bases lay in between. Germline V gene lookup returns CDR1 LGHNA and CDR2 YNFKEQ. The CDR3 runs 16 residues.